This TCR beta chain was sequenced during a study of T cell changes during pregnancy in multiple sclerosis. The CDR3 loop spans 13 amino acids. Unmatched junction bases numbered 2, after V lost 7 bases and J lost 2 bases. The germline gives CDR1 LNHDA, CDR2 SQIVND (reference sequence). The repertoire was sequenced with immunoSEQ multiplex PCR; TCRdb's copy has only in-frame clones and lacks some. The top ten clones hold under 2% of a sample with 45,000 to 60,000 clones, roughly 89% of them seen once. The source of this sequence is a female donor with multiple sclerosis, enrolled in a pregnancy study. The chain carries TRBV19 and TRBJ2-3; TRBD2 aligns across 8 bases. Specimen: peripheral blood, collected in the first trimester of pregnancy. The CDR3 DNA sequence: TGTGCCAGTATTAGCGGGGACACAGATACGCAGTATTTT. This gives the protein CASISGDTDTQYF.